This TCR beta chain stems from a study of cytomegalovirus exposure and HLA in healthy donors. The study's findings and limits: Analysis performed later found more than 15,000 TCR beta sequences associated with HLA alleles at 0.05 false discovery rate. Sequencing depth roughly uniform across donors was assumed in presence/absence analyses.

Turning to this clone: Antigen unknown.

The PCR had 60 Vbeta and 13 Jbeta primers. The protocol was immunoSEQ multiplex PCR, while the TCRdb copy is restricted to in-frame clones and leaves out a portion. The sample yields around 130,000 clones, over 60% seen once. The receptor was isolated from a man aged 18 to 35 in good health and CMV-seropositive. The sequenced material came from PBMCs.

Written as DNA, the CDR3 is TGCGCCAGCAGCCAAGGACAGGCAAGAACTGAAGCTTTCTTT. It yields the protein CASSQGQARTEAFF. The chain couples TRBV4-1 to TRBJ1-1; D is perhaps TRBD1 (6 bases). The V gene's germline CDR1 is MGHRA and CDR2 YSYEKL. V gave up 1 base and J gave up 5 bases, with 11 bases separating them. The CDR3 totals 14 residues.